This passage covers 4 T cell receptor beta chains from one sample sequenced in a study of blood T cell repertoires in COVID-19. The repertoire was sequenced with immunoSEQ multiplex PCR; TCRdb's copy has only in-frame clones and lacks some. The sample shows under 130,000 clones, under 80% of them seen only once. The specimen sequenced was peripheral blood. The receptors here all came from a man aged 70 or older with active or convalescent COVID-19.

This sequence joins TRBV20-1 and TRBJ2-3, with D unclear. The germline gives CDR1 DFQATT, CDR2 SNEGSKA (reference sequence). V shed 4 bases and J shed 4 bases, with 6 bases lying between them. The CDR3 covers 11 residues. DNA for the CDR3: TGCAGTGCTACCTATTCAGATACGCAGTATTTT. It translates to CSATYSDTQYF.

This chain links TRBV5-5 with TRBJ1-1; D gene ambiguous. The CDR3 consists of 13 residues. The germline V and J ends were trimmed by 4 bases and 3 bases, with 10 bases remaining between them. Germline-derived CDR1 and CDR2 are SGHKS and YYEKEE (reference sequence). Here the CDR3 reads CASSLTRDTEAFF. The CDR3 DNA is TGTGCCAGCAGCCTGACCCGGGACACTGAAGCTTTCTTT.

The rearrangement uses TRBV5-1 and TRBJ2-1; D might be TRBD1 (5 bases). V was shortened by 0 bases and J by 2 bases, with 15 bases between the two germline ends. The V gene's germline CDR1 is SGHRS and CDR2 YFSETQ. The CDR3 length is 17 residues. The CDR3 DNA reads TGCGCCAGCAGCTTGGCCGAAGGGGCGTCTACCTACAATGAGCAGTTCTTC. Its translation: CASSLAEGASTYNEQFF.

J is TRBJ2-3 and V is TRBV4-1; 14 positions agree with TRBD2. V dropped 3 bases and J dropped 4; count of bases not matched to a gene: 6. This CDR3 has 17 residues. The V gene's germline CDR1 is MGHRA and CDR2 YSYEKL. The DNA of the CDR3 is TGCGCCAGCAGCCAGAGCGCGACTAGCGGGGGGGCAGATACGCAGTATTTT. Encoded protein: CASSQSATSGGADTQYF.